This T cell receptor (beta chain) was identified in a study of T cells in Graves' hyperthyroidism and ophthalmopathy. In this sample, this clonotype turned up many times. This CDR3 is built from 13 residues. V was cut by 4 bases and J by 4 bases, with 11 bases left in between. Germline values: CDR1 SGHRS, CDR2 YFSETQ. RNA transcripts were the template for amplifying TCR beta CDR3 regions. The HTBI primer set drove a first-round RT-PCR of the TCR CDR3. Each CDR3 protein is one row after TCRdb ran MiXCR on the multiplex PCR reads. The data show about half a million distinct CDR3 sequences, with 20% seen just once and roughly 44% held by the top ten. The cohort's ophthalmopathy patients, a group with duration under 3 months, had a Clinical Activity Score of at least 3 and a NOSPECS grade of at least 4. Investigators excluded patients with uncontrolled infection, other autoimmune disease, pregnancy or lactation.

The clonotype comes from a man aged 40-50 years with Graves' ophthalmopathy. The sequencing input was blood. This sequence joins TRBV5-1 and TRBJ2-5; D is ambiguous. The CDR3, as DNA: TGCGCCAGCAGCAGGCAGGTTGGAGAGACCCAGTACTTC. Encoded protein: CASSRQVGETQYF.